This is a list of T cell receptor beta chains from one sample in a study of glioma-infiltrating T cells after dendritic cell vaccination. Using immunoSEQ multiplex PCR, the repertoire was profiled, and TCRdb retains in-frame clones only, with some absent. The sample yields 45,000 to 60,000 clones, about four fifths seen once. This material consisted of blood, taken after dendritic cell vaccination. The receptors were gathered from a human donor with glioblastoma. CDR3s include the opening cysteine and the closing phenylalanine or tryptophan. Size tells how often a clone was seen (once, few, many) or the class of an expanded clone, and some rows leave it out.

clone size: -; V gene: TRBV6-1; CDR3 protein: CASSEQAWGYTF
clone size: -; V gene: TRBV5-1; CDR3 protein: CASSGGGETDTQYF
clone size: once; V gene: TRBV19; CDR3 protein: CASNLSARDRGRPLLYSNQPQHF
clone size: -; V gene: TRBV5-1; CDR3 protein: CASSLGTGGTDTQYF
clone size: -; V gene: TRBV18; CDR3 protein: CASSGGVNTEAFF
clone size: -; V gene: TRBV4-1; CDR3 protein: CASSQIPSRGSGGYTF
clone size: -; V gene: TRBV9; CDR3 protein: CASSRERNTEAFF
clone size: -; V gene: TRBV6-1; CDR3 protein: CASQFPGIYEQYF
clone size: -; V gene: TRBV18; CDR3 protein: CASSPRGEESSYEQYF
clone size: -; V gene: TRBV19; CDR3 protein: CASSRRGADYGYTF
clone size: few; V gene: TRBV7-2; CDR3 protein: CASSLTWQGYGYTF
clone size: -; V gene: TRBV5-4; CDR3 protein: CASSQSAGGPGDTQYF
clone size: -; V gene: TRBV1; CDR3 protein: CTSSLQYGLAGSTDTQYF
clone size: -; V gene: TRBV30; CDR3 protein: CAWSVSGTGPYEQYF
clone size: -; V gene: TRBV30; CDR3 protein: CAWRRGRAMAGANVLTF
clone size: -; V gene: TRBV5-1; CDR3 protein: CASSPTGGNSPLHF
clone size: once; V gene: TRBV6-1; CDR3 protein: CASSEIGTGANEQYF
clone size: -; V gene: TRBV4-3; CDR3 protein: CASSQEGGPMGNEQFF
clone size: -; V gene: TRBV7-3; CDR3 protein: CASSYTSSQPQHF
clone size: -; V gene: TRBV15; CDR3 protein: CATSNQSPGVKQYF
clone size: -; V gene: TRBV5-6; CDR3 protein: CASSLGQSSYEQYF
clone size: few; V gene: TRBV18; CDR3 protein: CASSQSTPTNEKLFF
clone size: -; V gene: TRBV23-1; CDR3 protein: CASSQSGRGVIAHHQPQHF
clone size: -; V gene: TRBV5-4; CDR3 protein: CASSLGGVVETQYF
clone size: -; V gene: TRBV5-1; CDR3 protein: CASSPASAGGQYEQYF
clone size: -; V gene: TRBV11-2; CDR3 protein: CASSFYYGTGSTDTQYF
clone size: -; V gene: TRBV19; CDR3 protein: CASSSSGEMGNTIYF
clone size: -; V gene: TRBV10-2; CDR3 protein: CASSGLEAYEQYF
clone size: -; V gene: TRBV7-2; CDR3 protein: CASSLWDNNQPQHF
clone size: -; V gene: TRBV19; CDR3 protein: CASSIPGQGVKDYGYTF